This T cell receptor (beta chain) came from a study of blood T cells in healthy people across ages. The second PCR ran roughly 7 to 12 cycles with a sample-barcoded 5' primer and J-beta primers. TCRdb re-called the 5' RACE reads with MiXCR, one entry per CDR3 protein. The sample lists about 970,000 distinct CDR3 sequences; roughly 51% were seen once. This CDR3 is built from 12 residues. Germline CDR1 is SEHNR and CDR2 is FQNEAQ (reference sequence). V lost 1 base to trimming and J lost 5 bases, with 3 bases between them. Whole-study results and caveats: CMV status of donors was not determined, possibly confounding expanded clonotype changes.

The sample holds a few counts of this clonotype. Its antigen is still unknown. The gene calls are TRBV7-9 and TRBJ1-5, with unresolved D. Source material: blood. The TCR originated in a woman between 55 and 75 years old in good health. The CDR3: CASSLDHQPQHF. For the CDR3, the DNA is TGTGCCAGCAGCTTAGACCATCAGCCCCAGCATTTT.